The 32 T cell receptor beta chains below all came from one sample that was sequenced in a study of blood T cell repertoires in COVID-19. Profiling relied on immunoSEQ multiplex PCR, and the TCRdb table lists in-frame clones only, not all of them. The data contain about 33,000 clones, about 79% of them singletons. Sequences were obtained from peripheral blood. The receptors derive from a human donor in a cohort sampled during active COVID-19.

The rearrangement joins TRBV5-1 to TRBJ1-6; the D gene is possibly TRBD1 (5 bases). The V end lost 0 bases, the J end lost 9 bases, and 19 bases lay between the germline ends. This CDR3 is 17 amino acids long. Germline values: CDR1 SGHRS, CDR2 YFSETQ. CDR3 in amino acids: CASSLDLAFGGSSPLHF. The CDR3 DNA sequence: TGCGCCAGCAGCTTGGATTTAGCATTTGGGGGGAGTTCACCCCTCCACTTT.

This clone has just one count. The V and J genes are TRBV5-6 and TRBJ1-2; TRBD1 aligns across 8 bases. Germline V gene sequence: CDR1 SGHDT, CDR2 YYEEEE. Trimming removed 4 bases from V and 2 bases from J; junction bases left unmatched: 10. This CDR3 contains 16 residues. CDR3 region: CASSPGGRGPNYGYTF. In DNA, the CDR3 is TGTGCCAGCAGCCCTGGAGGCAGGGGGCCGAACTATGGCTACACCTTC. Together with reference TRBV5-6 and TRBJ1-2, the CDR3 gives the full variable domain: DAGVTQSPTHLIKTRGQQVTLRCSPKSGHDTVSWYQQALGQGPQFIFQYYEEEERQRGNFPDRFSGHQFPNYSSELNVNALLLGDSALYLCASSPGGRGPNYGYTFGSGTRLTVV.

The V gene is TRBV6-5, the J gene TRBJ1-4; 7 bases align to TRBD1. This CDR3 spans 16 amino acids. The V and J ends lost 4 bases and 0 bases, in that order; junction bases with no gene match: 5. Germline CDR1 and CDR2: MNHEY and SVGAGI. CDR3 amino acids: CASSLGQVATNEKLFF. CDR3 nucleotide sequence: TGTGCCAGCAGTTTAGGACAGGTTGCAACTAATGAAAAACTGTTTTTT.

The CDR3 spells CASSSRQGARHEQFF. The DNA for the CDR3 is TGTGCCAGCAGCTCGAGACAGGGGGCGCGGCATGAGCAGTTCTTC. The rearrangement links TRBV11-2 to TRBJ2-1, with 10 bases lining up with TRBD1. J was trimmed by 8 bases and V by 4 bases; bases with no gene match: 8. Germline V gene sequence: CDR1 SGHAT, CDR2 FQNNGV. The CDR3 consists of 15 residues.

The genes are TRBV7-9 and TRBJ2-3, with 8 bases aligning to TRBD2. Trimming removed 4 bases from V and 0 bases from J; junction bases left unmatched: 6. Germline V gene data show CDR1 as SEHNR and CDR2 as FQNEAQ (reference sequence). This CDR3 spans 16 amino acids. The CDR3 DNA follows: TGTGCCAGCAGCTATCTCGGGGGGGTTAGCACAGATACGCAGTATTTT. Translation: CASSYLGGVSTDTQYF. Supplemented by reference TRBV7-9 and TRBJ2-3, the full variable domain reads DTGVSQNPRHKITKRGQNVTFRCDPISEHNRLYWYRQTLGQGPEFLTYFQNEAQLEKSRLLSDRFSAERPKGSFSTLEIQRTEQGDSAMYLCASSYLGGVSTDTQYFGPGTRLTVL.

The CDR3 DNA is TGTGCCAGCAGTTACTCTCGGGACACCCATCAGCCCCAGCATTTT. This encodes CASSYSRDTHQPQHF. This chain links TRBV6-5 with TRBJ1-5; perhaps TRBD1 as D (6 bases). The CDR3 runs 15 residues. V was cut by 0 bases and J by 5 bases, with 11 bases left in between. Germline-derived CDR1 and CDR2 are MNHEY and SVGAGI.

The rearrangement uses TRBV5-1 and TRBJ2-2, with 7 bases fitting TRBD1. Germline loops: CDR1 SGHRS, CDR2 YFSETQ. Unmatched junction bases numbered 2, after V lost 2 bases and J lost 7 bases. CDR3 size: 13 residues. CDR3 nucleotide sequence: TGCGCCAGCAGCTTCCCAGGGGGCGGGGAGCTGTTTTTT. Protein: CASSFPGGGELFF.

This rearrangement joins TRBV7-9 to TRBJ1-1; D is unresolved. The germline V gene has CDR1 SEHNR and CDR2 FQNEAQ (reference sequence). The ends were cut back, 2 bases at V and 4 bases at J, with 5 bases in the middle. This CDR3 is 12 amino acids long. The CDR3 bases are TGTGCCAGCAGCTTACTAGGCACTGAAGCTTTCTTT. Its protein is CASSLLGTEAFF.

This chain uses TRBV5-6 with TRBJ1-6; 7 bases agree with TRBD1. With 1 base clipped from V and 6 bases from J, the junction kept 1 base outside the gene matches. Germline CDR1 reads SGHDT; CDR2 reads YYEEEE. This CDR3 has 14 residues. The CDR3 nucleotides are TGTGCCAGCAGCTTGAACAGGGGTAATTCACCCCTCCACTTT. Its translation: CASSLNRGNSPLHF.

The chain is built from TRBV3-1 (or the pseudogene TRBV3-2) and TRBJ2-3, with a weak D call TRBD2 (7 bases). Germline V CDR1 and CDR2: LGHDT, YNNKEL (reference sequence). V was clipped by 4 bases and J by 10 bases, with 24 bases between them. CDR3 length equals 16 residues. The CDR3 spells CASSPHPYGGPLPQYF. CDR3 coding DNA: TGTGCCAGCAGCCCCCACCCTTACGGGGGGCCCCTCCCGCAGTATTTT.

This clone showed up just once. The chain uses TRBV4-2 and TRBJ2-3, with D tentatively TRBD2 (6 bases). Germline V gene lookup returns CDR1 LGHNA and CDR2 YNFKEQ. The length of the CDR3 is 16 residues. The V end was cut by 4 bases, the J end by 1 base, with 15 bases between. CDR3 residues: CASSRRDFEGTDTQYF. DNA for the CDR3: TGTGCCAGCAGCCGACGGGACTTCGAGGGCACAGATACGCAGTATTTT.

The J gene is TRBJ2-1, the V gene TRBV11-2; 9 bases agree with TRBD2. V gave up 5 bases and J gave up 1 base; unmatched junction bases: 12. The CDR3 length is 18 residues. Germline V lookup: CDR1 SGHAT, CDR2 FQNNGV. CDR3 sequence (DNA): TGTGCCAGCAGCCGGATCCAGAGCGGGGGGATGTCCTACAATGAGCAGTTCTTC. Protein sequence: CASSRIQSGGMSYNEQFF.

The chain carries TRBV18 and TRBJ2-7; the match to TRBD1 covers 11 bases. CDR1 KGHSH and CDR2 LQKENI come from the germline V gene. V lost 3 bases and J lost 4; bases outside the gene matches: 5. The CDR3 has 15 residues. The CDR3 loop is CASSPRTGGEYEQYF. The CDR3, as DNA: TGTGCCAGCTCACCGCGGACAGGGGGCGAGTACGAGCAGTACTTC.

The genes are TRBV19 and TRBJ1-5, with 10 bases that match TRBD1. V lost 0 bases and J lost 7; bases outside the gene matches: 9. Germline CDR1 and CDR2: LNHDA and SQIVND (reference sequence). This CDR3 comprises 17 residues. The CDR3 DNA reads TGTGCCAGTAGTATAGAGTGGGACAGGGGCGCAATACAGCCCCAGCATTTT. It specifies CASSIEWDRGAIQPQHF.

This chain connects TRBV11-2 to TRBJ2-7; no clear D gene. The V gene's germline CDR1 is SGHAT and CDR2 FQNNGV. V was cut by 1 base and J by 6 bases, with 10 bases left in between. The length of the CDR3 is 13 residues. This CDR3 reads CASSLVRPGEQYF. DNA of the CDR3: TGTGCCAGCAGCTTAGTGCGACCGGGCGAGCAGTACTTC. The whole variable domain, remainder taken from reference TRBV11-2 and TRBJ2-7, is EAGVAQSPRYKIIEKRQSVAFWCNPISGHATLYWYQQILGQGPKLLIQFQNNGVVDDSQLPKDRFSAERLKGVDSTLKIQPAKLEDSAVYLCASSLVRPGEQYFGPGTRLTVT.

This chain joins TRBV28 and TRBJ2-7; 10 bases line up with TRBD1. This CDR3 has 16 amino acids. Germline V gene data show CDR1 as MDHEN and CDR2 as SYDVKM. Trimming at V came to 2 bases and at J to 5 bases, leaving 9 bases not matched to a gene. CDR3 sequence reads: CASSLGFVTGGHEQYF. DNA for the CDR3: TGTGCCAGCAGTTTAGGTTTCGTGACAGGGGGCCACGAGCAGTACTTC.

The gene calls are TRBV5-1 and TRBJ2-2, with 14 bases lining up with TRBD2. Germline CDR1 SGHRS, CDR2 YFSETQ. The CDR3 runs 17 residues. J was trimmed by 7 bases and V by 3 bases; bases with no gene match: 8. The CDR3 reads CASSSRLAGGHVGELFF. CDR3 sequence (DNA): TGCGCCAGCAGCTCCAGACTAGCGGGGGGGCATGTCGGGGAGCTGTTTTTT.

The CDR3 region is CASSFGGSGYEQYF. The CDR3 DNA sequence: TGTGCCAGCAGTTTTGGGGGGTCGGGGTACGAGCAGTACTTC. The chain employs TRBV27 and TRBJ2-7, with D perhaps matching TRBD2 (6 bases). CDR3 length equals 14 residues. With 3 bases removed from V and 4 bases from J, the gap between germline ends came to 13 bases. Germline values: CDR1 MNHEY, CDR2 SMNVEV (reference sequence).

This clone is a singleton in its sample. The chain links TRBV5-4 to TRBJ2-5; D possibly corresponds to TRBD1 (5 bases). V was trimmed by 4 bases and J by 2 bases, leaving 15 bases between them. The CDR3 is 15 residues long. CDR1 is SGHNT and CDR2 is YYREEE in the germline V gene (reference sequence). CDR3 loop: CASSPRPDRQETQYF. CDR3 bases: TGTGCCAGCAGCCCTAGACCCGACAGACAAGAGACCCAGTACTTC. The whole variable domain, filled in from reference TRBV5-4 and TRBJ2-5, reads ETGVTQSPTHLIKTRGQQVTLRCSSQSGHNTVSWYQQALGQGPQFIFQYYREEENGRGNFPPRFSGLQFPNYSSELNVNALELDDSALYLCASSPRPDRQETQYFGPGTRLLVL.

The chain has TRBV4-1 and TRBJ1-4; 10 bases fit TRBD1. From germline, CDR1 is MGHRA and CDR2 YSYEKL. The CDR3 has 16 amino acids. Germline trimming cut 3 bases from V and 4 bases from J; bases unmatched to any gene: 5. Here the CDR3 DNA reads TGCGCCAGCAGCCAGGCTCGGGACAGGGGTAATGAAAAACTGTTTTTT. It yields the protein CASSQARDRGNEKLFF.

The chain joins TRBV28 to TRBJ1-2; D may be TRBD1 (5 bases). V was cut by 9 bases and J by 8 bases, with 22 bases left in between. Looked up from germline, CDR1 is MDHEN and CDR2 is SYDVKM. The CDR3 sequence is 14 residues long. The CDR3, as DNA: TGTGCCAGTCTCTCGGCTGGGACTTTCGAAGGCTACACCTTC. It translates to CASLSAGTFEGYTF.

V gene TRBV7-2 combines with J gene TRBJ2-3, with 10 positions matching TRBD2. V dropped 3 bases and J dropped 1; count of bases not matched to a gene: 10. CDR1 is SGHTA and CDR2 is FQGNSA in the germline V gene. The CDR3 consists of 18 residues. The CDR3 here is CASSLVAGGPGGTDTQYF. The CDR3 nucleotides are TGTGCCAGCAGCTTGGTAGCGGGGGGCCCGGGGGGCACAGATACGCAGTATTTT.

CDR3 in amino acids: CASSTGGEAFF. The CDR3 DNA reads TGTGCCAGCTCCACTGGCGGAGAAGCTTTCTTT. V gene TRBV11-2 combines with J gene TRBJ1-1; unclear D gene. The CDR3 has 11 amino acids. The V gene's germline CDR1 is SGHAT and CDR2 FQNNGV. V lost 8 bases, J lost 8 bases, and 12 bases lay in between.

The V gene is TRBV4-1, the J gene TRBJ2-7; TRBD1 is a possible D gene (6 bases). Trimming took off 5 bases at V and 1 base at J, with 12 bases between the two ends. Germline CDR1 reads MGHRA; CDR2 reads YSYEKL. This CDR3 is built from 14 residues. The CDR3, as DNA: TGCGCCAGCAGCGCACGGACAGAGTCCTACGAGCAGTACTTC. Amino acids: CASSARTESYEQYF.

The CDR3 loop is CASSQFGPSEQFF. The CDR3 coding sequence is TGTGCCAGCAGCCAATTTGGCCCAAGTGAGCAGTTCTTC. The chain is built from TRBV7-2 and TRBJ2-1; D is uncertain. The germline CDR1 and CDR2 sequences are SGHTA and FQGNSA. Trimming shortened V by 5 bases and J by 9 bases, and 14 bases separated the two germline ends. The CDR3 contains 13 residues.

V usage is TRBV2 and J usage is TRBJ1-1; 12 bases line up with TRBD1. Germline V gene sequence: CDR1 SNHLY, CDR2 FYNNEI. V dropped 8 bases and J dropped 5; count of bases not matched to a gene: 6. CDR3 length: 14 amino acids. CDR3 protein: CASLGDRGPTEAFF. The CDR3 DNA reads TGTGCCAGCCTGGGGGACAGGGGGCCGACTGAAGCTTTCTTT.

This chain uses TRBV4-1 with TRBJ1-5; 7 nucleotides line up with TRBD1. J lost 4 bases, V lost 3 bases, and 9 bases had no gene match. This CDR3 is built from 16 residues. CDR1 is MGHRA, CDR2 YSYEKL, per germline. The CDR3 region is CASSQGSQGSNQPQHF. The CDR3 DNA reads as TGCGCCAGCAGCCAGGGTTCACAGGGGAGTAATCAGCCCCAGCATTTT.

The chain uses TRBV19 and TRBJ2-7, with TRBD2 matching over 7 bases. The CDR3 runs 14 residues. Trimming took 6 bases from V and 2 from J; bases not matched to a gene: 7. Germline loops: CDR1 LNHDA, CDR2 SQIVND (reference sequence). The CDR3 sequence: CASRSGDPPYEQYF. CDR3 nucleotides: TGTGCCAGTAGGAGCGGGGATCCGCCCTACGAGCAGTACTTC. Supplemented by reference TRBV19 and TRBJ2-7, the full variable domain reads DGGITQSPKYLFRKEGQNVTLSCEQNLNHDAMYWYRQDPGQGLRLIYYSQIVNDFQKGDIAEGYSVSREKKESFPLTVTSAQKNPTAFYLCASRSGDPPYEQYFGPGTRLTVT.

The chain employs TRBV29-1 and TRBJ2-7; D is possibly TRBD1 (6 bases). V gave up 6 bases and J gave up 6 bases, with 12 bases separating them. The CDR3 runs 11 residues. The germline gives CDR1 SQVTM, CDR2 ANQGSEA. CDR3 sequence: CSVKTGTEQYF. The CDR3 bases are TGCAGCGTAAAAACAGGGACCGAGCAGTACTTC.

J is TRBJ2-7 and V is TRBV6-2 or TRBV6-3; 13 positions agree with TRBD2. Germline V gene sequence: CDR1 MNHEY, CDR2 SVGEGT. V gave up 4 bases and J gave up 0 bases; unmatched junction bases: 9. The CDR3 sequence is 18 residues long. The CDR3: CASSSPGLAGDLSYEQYF. DNA for the CDR3: TGTGCCAGCAGTTCCCCCGGACTAGCGGGGGACCTCTCCTACGAGCAGTACTTC.

The chain links TRBV6-6 to TRBJ1-6, with 7 bases that match TRBD1. Germline CDR1 and CDR2: MNHNY and SVGAGI (reference sequence). This CDR3 spans 12 amino acids. The junction had 4 bases not matched to a gene; V was cut back by 8 bases and J by 9 bases. This CDR3 reads CASAYRGSPLHF. The DNA of the CDR3 is TGTGCCAGCGCATACAGGGGTTCACCCCTCCACTTT.

The chain employs TRBV11-3 and TRBJ2-3; possibly TRBD2 for D (7 bases). Germline CDR1 and CDR2: SGHNT and YENEEA. V shed 3 bases and J shed 4 bases, with 8 bases lying between them. The CDR3 runs to 13 residues. CDR3 DNA: TGTGCCAGCAGCTTCGGGGGGCCAGATACGCAGTATTTT. It encodes CASSFGGPDTQYF.